The rows below give T cell receptor beta chains drawn from one sample of a study of shared clonotypes between healthy human individuals. Sequencing was performed with immunoSEQ multiplex PCR; in TCRdb, only in-frame clones are kept and a portion is missing. The repertoire includes 550,000 to 850,000 clones, approximately 77% of them detected once, and more than 1.5% sits in the top ten. Source material: memory CD4+ T cells sorted from blood. Every receptor here comes from a woman aged 30 to 39 in good health. The conserved cysteine and the conserved F or W are not part of the CDR3 here.

V gene	J gene	CDR3 protein
TRBV6-5	TRBJ2-1	ASSLGLAFNEQF
TRBV5-6	TRBJ1-5	ASSLTGAQH
TRBV11-2	TRBJ2-2	ASSFGVAGPLSGELF
TRBV11-2	TRBJ2-7	ASSLGTSGAYEQY
TRBV6-1	TRBJ2-1	ASRAYIKQF
TRBV15	TRBJ2-2	ATSRDHPGGAGELF
TRBV5-1	TRBJ2-1	ASSLGQGGNEQF
TRBV5-1	TRBJ2-5	ASREGTGPSWTTQY
TRBV14	TRBJ1-4	ASSQGLRTGSSGKLF
TRBV5-1	TRBJ1-4	ASSLSWGTNEKLF
TRBV4-1	TRBJ1-1	ASSQDVDRSHYTEAF
TRBV2	TRBJ2-3	ASSIQGASTDTQY
TRBV30	TRBJ2-2	AWTWGRVGTGELF
TRBV5-4	TRBJ2-3	ASSLGSADTDTQY
TRBV11-2	TRBJ2-7	ASSRDRQTYEQY
TRBV19	TRBJ1-4	ASSTTGTNEKLF
TRBV18	TRBJ1-2	ASSPGTVSYGYT
TRBV7-6	TRBJ2-1	ASSEIAGGPLEQF
TRBV4-1	TRBJ2-1	ASSQVSHGFWGRDPNEQF
TRBV5-8	TRBJ1-6	ASSKMTGTEKRRPLH
TRBV6-6	TRBJ1-2	ASSPTGDYGYT
TRBV11-2	TRBJ2-5	ASSRLGQETQY
TRBV5-4	TRBJ2-5	ASSLVGVGETQY
TRBV30	TRBJ1-2	AWSAGDWGYT
TRBV5-4	TRBJ1-1	ASSSTGANTEAF
TRBV9	TRBJ2-2	ASSTSGVNTGELF
TRBV6-1	TRBJ2-5	AGEGIQETQY
TRBV6-1	TRBJ2-7	ASSETSYEQY
TRBV6-1	TRBJ2-5	ASSSSRAVQTQY
TRBV5-1	TRBJ2-7	ASSPGTTNEQY
TRBV7-9	TRBJ2-7	ASSFEGARDEQY
TRBV27	TRBJ2-7	ASSLSGVPYEQY
TRBV7-2	TRBJ2-7	ASSLGLASGYEQY
TRBV28	TRBJ2-5	ASSPGQGFSETQY
TRBV30	TRBJ2-5	AWSERARETQY
TRBV2	TRBJ1-4	ASSEARGSRLEKLF
TRBV27	TRBJ2-3	ASREGPYTQY
TRBV11-2	TRBJ2-7	ASSLEIAGGVYEQY
TRBV2	TRBJ1-5	ASSSQGGSNQPQH
TRBV19	TRBJ2-5	ASSSGRVGKTQY
TRBV7-2	TRBJ1-5	ASSLQRDQPQH
TRBV18	TRBJ2-2	ASSPPFLAGGSGELF
TRBV18	TRBJ2-1	ASSPAIRYNEQF
TRBV6-5	TRBJ2-3	ASSYSRDTDTQY
TRBV27	TRBJ2-1	ASSFGGEGSGKQF
TRBV5-1	TRBJ1-5	ASSLYRGAENQPQH
TRBV13	TRBJ1-1	ASSLGHGTGGAGAF
TRBV6-6	TRBJ2-7	ASSYDSERYEQY
TRBV30	TRBJ2-7	AWSPALGGSSYEQY
TRBV18	TRBJ2-1	ASSPPGDSKQF
TRBV5-1	TRBJ2-1	ASRIGAGENEQF
TRBV27	TRBJ1-5	ASSFNTVQPQH
TRBV7-2	TRBJ2-3	ASSLELGLTQY
TRBV27	TRBJ2-5	ASSRVGETQY
TRBV6-5	TRBJ2-5	ASRRAGEETQY